The text below deals with one T cell receptor beta chain. Its antigen is not identified. These data belong to a study of siplizumab effects on memory and regulatory T cells. Clones were read by immunoSEQ multiplex PCR, and TCRdb kept only the in-frame ones, dropping some. The sample has about 120,000 clones, just over 90% seen once. Germline CDR1 and CDR2: SGHRS and YFSETQ. Trimming pared 5 bases from V and 0 bases from J, leaving 6 bases between. The CDR3 sequence is 12 residues long. Whole-study findings and limits: Controls had 26.9% Treg-derived mappable alloreactive CD4+ clones on average, versus around 62% with siplizumab. A major contribution to the alloresponse seemed to be made by naive T cells, which seemed more diverse than memory cells. Unstimulated subsets captured only a minor fraction of alloreactive clones.

The receptor's source is a human donor in good health. The gene calls are TRBV5-1 and TRBJ2-7, with D hard to call. Sequencing input: non-Treg CD4+ T cells sorted from blood. CDR3 amino acids: CASRGSSYEQYF. The CDR3 DNA is TGCGCCAGCAGGGGAAGCTCCTACGAGCAGTACTTC.